This T cell receptor beta chain originates from a study of blood T cells in healthy people across ages. Study-level findings and limits: Older individuals had lower TCR beta diversity per million T cells (the decline was roughly linear). Conclusively comparing naive with antigen-experienced cells was impossible with unsorted PBMCs.

Between the trimmed V and J ends, which lost 3 bases and 2 bases, there was a span of 13 bases. This CDR3 spans 15 amino acids. Germline assignment: CDR1 SGDLS and CDR2 YYNGEE. Details on this clonotype: Its antigen remains unidentified.

Alongside a J-beta primer mix, a sample-barcoded 5' primer served in a second PCR lasting roughly 7 to 11 cycles. In TCRdb, the 5' RACE reads were re-called with MiXCR into one record per CDR3 protein. The sample consists of roughly 1.4 million distinct CDR3 sequences, around 55% of them appearing once. This chain uses TRBV9 with TRBJ2-3; the D is unclear. The sequence was obtained from a man younger than 35 in good health. Sequences were obtained from blood. CDR3 in amino acids: CASSGEGIDTDTQYF. In DNA, the CDR3 is TGTGCCAGCAGCGGAGAAGGGATAGACACAGATACGCAGTATTTT.